This T cell receptor (beta chain) was recorded in a study of siplizumab effects on memory and regulatory T cells (dated by TCRdb to between 2018 and 2021). Broadly, across the study: The study examined how the anti-CD2 antibody siplizumab affects alloreactive T-cell subsets in allogeneic mixed lymphocyte reactions built from human PBMCs.

Sorted unstimulated T cells and proliferating T cells recovered from mixed lymphocyte reactions were subjected to TCRbeta CDR3 sequencing. Fresh whole blood from around 10 HLA-typed healthy donors was used as the source from which PBMCs were isolated. Unstimulated CD4+ non-regulatory T cells were FACS-sorted to map the origin of alloreactive clones. Points the paper makes about the study in general: The cumulative frequency of alloreactive sequences traceable to unstimulated CD4+ memory T cells was significantly reduced by siplizumab. Because sequences below about 10^-5 frequency were poorly captured, only a minor fraction of alloreactive clones could be mapped to unstimulated subsets. The suppressive function of proliferating Tregs from siplizumab cultures was not functionally confirmed. For roughly 75-95% of proliferating CD4+ or CD8+ clones, no naive or memory phenotype could be assigned. In reactions with siplizumab, an average of roughly 69% of mappable alloreactive CD4+ clones were Treg-derived, compared with 25% to 30% in control reactions. Unstimulated naive T cells appeared to be more diverse than memory T cells, and naive cells seemed to make a substantial contribution to the alloresponse.

Libraries were prepared through the immunoSEQ multiplex PCR assay. Each sample had 90,000 to 100,000 TCR templates assayed by the deep sequencing platform. Genomic DNA extracted from sorted T cells was the material used for TCRbeta CDR3 sequencing. The published analysis was carried out like this. Clonal analysis of TCRbeta CDR3 data was done in the R programming language. Comparing unstimulated samples against CFSE-low samples taken after the reaction was how alloreactive CD4+ and CD8+ clones were defined. Regulatory or non-regulatory origin was assigned to alloreactive CD4+ clones by matching of sequences to sorted unstimulated Treg and non-Treg repertoires. TCRdb retrieved this table from immuneACCESS and kept in-frame rearrangements only. Not all clones are present; in checked studies, unresolved V genes account for under half, and no reason is known for the remainder. That table gives V, J and clone size, and the DNA gave D and trimming. A total of tens of thousands of clones appear in this sample, about 93% of them only once. Together, the top ten hold approximately 0.3% of the sample.

A single count supports this clone. What antigen it recognizes has not been identified. Base quality data are lacking; no much larger clone is found one base away. Material for sequencing was non-Treg CD4+ T cells sorted from blood. The cell subset or site label of this sample denotes: FACS-sorted unstimulated CD4+ non-regulatory T cells. The sequence came from a human donor in good health.

The nucleotide sequence is given as TGTGCCACCTCGGAGACAGGGGGCACAGATACGCAGTATTTT. It encodes CATSETGGTDTQYF. Here the chain combines TRBV15 and TRBJ2-3, with 8 middle bases fitting TRBD1. Clipping removes 8 bases from V and 1 base from J, with 5 as the unmatched junction base count. Counted from cysteine to phenylalanine, this CDR3 has 14 amino acids. Of the read, only the CDR3 DNA is kept; its 42 bases are in frame from base 1. Looking up the germline V gene (reference sequence) yields CDR1 LNHNV and CDR2 YYDKDF.